The rows below give T cell receptor beta chains drawn from one sample of a study of blood T cells in healthy people across ages. TCRdb analysed the 5' RACE reads with MiXCR anew, one entry per CDR3 protein. Seen here are approximately 780,000 distinct CDR3 sequences, roughly 25% observed once, and the top ten hold 3%. This sample also belongs to another study, concerning T cells of mothers and their children.

Material: blood. Receptor source: a boy between 10 and 17 years old in good health. Each CDR3 is given with its conserved first and last residue. A D gene is named only where the DNA matches it firmly. Where a row states a size, it is once, few, many or the class of an expanded clone; other rows omit it.

v_call: TRBV6-1; d_call: NA; j_call: TRBJ2-5; clone_size: many; cdr3_nt: TGTGCCAGCAGTCCCTCTCCTCAAGAGACCCAGTACTTC; cdr3_aa: CASSPSPQETQYF
v_call: TRBV27; d_call: TRBD2; j_call: TRBJ2-5; clone_size: NA; cdr3_nt: TGTGCCAGCAGGTCACTAGCGGGCCAAGAGACCCAGTACTTC; cdr3_aa: CASRSLAGQETQYF
v_call: TRBV6-1; d_call: NA; j_call: TRBJ2-6; clone_size: few; cdr3_nt: TGTGCCAGCAGTGAGGGGGACGGGGCCAACGTCCTGACTTTC; cdr3_aa: CASSEGDGANVLTF
v_call: TRBV12-3/TRBV12-4; d_call: TRBD1; j_call: TRBJ2-7; clone_size: NA; cdr3_nt: TGTGCCAGCAGTCTTCATCCGGGACAGGGCTACGAGCAGTACTTC; cdr3_aa: CASSLHPGQGYEQYF
v_call: TRBV12-3/TRBV12-4; d_call: NA; j_call: TRBJ2-5; clone_size: NA; cdr3_nt: TGTGCCAGCAGTGAGGGGGGGGCTTGGGAGACCCAGTACTTC; cdr3_aa: CASSEGGAWETQYF
v_call: TRBV27; d_call: TRBD2; j_call: TRBJ2-1; clone_size: NA; cdr3_nt: TGTGCCAGCAGTTCCCGCTCGGGACTAGCGGGGGGGAGCTCCTACAATGAGCAGTTCTTC; cdr3_aa: CASSSRSGLAGGSSYNEQFF
v_call: TRBV12-3/TRBV12-4; d_call: TRBD1; j_call: TRBJ2-3; clone_size: NA; cdr3_nt: TGTGCCAGCAGTCGACAGGGGGAAGTCACAGATACGCAGTATTTT; cdr3_aa: CASSRQGEVTDTQYF
v_call: TRBV6-6; d_call: NA; j_call: TRBJ1-5; clone_size: once; cdr3_nt: TGTGCCAGCAGTTACTCCGGGGCGGGCTTCAGTCAGCCCCAGCATTTT; cdr3_aa: CASSYSGAGFSQPQHF
v_call: TRBV20-1; d_call: TRBD2; j_call: TRBJ2-3; clone_size: NA; cdr3_nt: TGCAGTGCGGGACTAGCGGGAAGCACAGATACGCAGTATTTT; cdr3_aa: CSAGLAGSTDTQYF
v_call: TRBV5-8; d_call: NA; j_call: TRBJ2-3; clone_size: NA; cdr3_nt: TGTGCCAGCAGCGGGCCTACGACAGATACGCAGTATTTT; cdr3_aa: CASSGPTTDTQYF
v_call: TRBV28; d_call: TRBD1; j_call: TRBJ1-2; clone_size: NA; cdr3_nt: TGTGCCAGCAGGAGGACAGGGGCGCTCTATGGCTACACCTTC; cdr3_aa: CASRRTGALYGYTF
v_call: TRBV5-1; d_call: TRBD2; j_call: TRBJ2-1; clone_size: NA; cdr3_nt: TGCGCCAGCAGCTTGGCCCCTCTAACTAGCGGGGGGGGGAATGAGCAGTTCTTC; cdr3_aa: CASSLAPLTSGGGNEQFF
v_call: TRBV29-1; d_call: NA; j_call: TRBJ2-5; clone_size: NA; cdr3_nt: TGCAGCGTAAGAAGGGATCAAGAGACCCAGTACTTC; cdr3_aa: CSVRRDQETQYF
v_call: TRBV4-1; d_call: NA; j_call: TRBJ2-5; clone_size: few; cdr3_nt: TGCGCCAGCAGCCAAGAGAGGACAGGGAGGGTAGAGACCCAGTACTTC; cdr3_aa: CASSQERTGRVETQYF
v_call: TRBV4-2; d_call: TRBD1; j_call: TRBJ2-2; clone_size: few; cdr3_nt: TGTGCCAGCAGCCAAGAAAGACAGGGGAACACCGGGGAGCTGTTTTTT; cdr3_aa: CASSQERQGNTGELFF
v_call: TRBV20-1; d_call: NA; j_call: TRBJ1-2; clone_size: NA; cdr3_nt: TGCAGTGCTAGAGATTCGGGGGCGGCTGGGGGTACCTTC; cdr3_aa: CSARDSGAAGGTF
v_call: TRBV10-2; d_call: NA; j_call: TRBJ1-3; clone_size: NA; cdr3_nt: TGCGCCAGCAGTGAGAGGATGAACGGAGGTTACCCCTCTGGAAACACCATATATTTT; cdr3_aa: CASSERMNGGYPSGNTIYF
v_call: TRBV7-9; d_call: NA; j_call: TRBJ1-1; clone_size: NA; cdr3_nt: TGTGCCAGCTCATCCTGGAACAACACTGAAGCTTTCTTT; cdr3_aa: CASSSWNNTEAFF
v_call: TRBV12-3/TRBV12-4; d_call: NA; j_call: TRBJ1-4; clone_size: NA; cdr3_nt: TGTGCCAGCAGTGGCCTATGGGGCGGAGGAGAAAAACTGTTTTTT; cdr3_aa: CASSGLWGGGEKLFF
v_call: TRBV20-1; d_call: TRBD2; j_call: TRBJ2-1; clone_size: NA; cdr3_nt: TGCAGTGCTAGTACGGGACTAGCAGGCAATGAGCAGTTCTTC; cdr3_aa: CSASTGLAGNEQFF
v_call: TRBV7-9; d_call: NA; j_call: TRBJ2-1; clone_size: NA; cdr3_nt: TGTGCCAGCAGCCCCGTCAGGGCCTCCTACAATGAGCAGTTCTTC; cdr3_aa: CASSPVRASYNEQFF
v_call: TRBV2; d_call: TRBD2; j_call: TRBJ2-5; clone_size: few; cdr3_nt: TGTGCCAGCAGTCCCGGGACTAGTCGTGGGACCCAGTACTTC; cdr3_aa: CASSPGTSRGTQYF
v_call: TRBV7-2; d_call: NA; j_call: TRBJ1-6; clone_size: NA; cdr3_nt: TGTGCCAGCAGCTTACCGTCAGGGGTGAGCTCCTATAATTCACCCCTCCACTTT; cdr3_aa: CASSLPSGVSSYNSPLHF
v_call: TRBV20-1; d_call: NA; j_call: TRBJ2-1; clone_size: NA; cdr3_nt: TGCAGTGCTAGAGTTCCCTGGGAGGAGCAGTTCTTC; cdr3_aa: CSARVPWEEQFF
v_call: TRBV4-3; d_call: TRBD1; j_call: TRBJ2-3; clone_size: NA; cdr3_nt: TGCGCCAGCAGCCAAGGGGACAGAGGGTTGACAGATACGCAGTATTTT; cdr3_aa: CASSQGDRGLTDTQYF
v_call: TRBV25-1; d_call: NA; j_call: TRBJ2-7; clone_size: few; cdr3_nt: TGTGCCAGCAGTACTCTCGAAACCCCGGAGCAGTACTTC; cdr3_aa: CASSTLETPEQYF
v_call: TRBV5-1; d_call: TRBD1; j_call: TRBJ1-2; clone_size: NA; cdr3_nt: TGCGCCAGCAGCTTGGTGGGGACAGCAAACTATGGCTACACCTTC; cdr3_aa: CASSLVGTANYGYTF
v_call: TRBV29-1; d_call: TRBD1; j_call: TRBJ1-1; clone_size: NA; cdr3_nt: TGCAGCGTTGCCCTGGACAGGTGGAACACTGAAGCTTTCTTT; cdr3_aa: CSVALDRWNTEAFF
v_call: TRBV28; d_call: NA; j_call: TRBJ2-4; clone_size: NA; cdr3_nt: TGTGCCAGCAGTAGCATAGGTTCGGGAAAAAACATTCAGTACTTC; cdr3_aa: CASSSIGSGKNIQYF
v_call: TRBV7-9; d_call: TRBD2; j_call: TRBJ2-3; clone_size: NA; cdr3_nt: TGTGCCAGCAGATCAAAAGGACTAGCGGGGGAAGATACGCAGTATTTT; cdr3_aa: CASRSKGLAGEDTQYF
v_call: TRBV12-3/TRBV12-4; d_call: TRBD1; j_call: TRBJ1-1; clone_size: few; cdr3_nt: TGTGCCAGCAGTTATCAGGGGGGGATGAACACTGAAGCTTTCTTT; cdr3_aa: CASSYQGGMNTEAFF
v_call: TRBV5-1; d_call: TRBD1; j_call: TRBJ2-5; clone_size: many; cdr3_nt: TGTGCCAGCAGTTCCGGGACAGGACAAGAGACCCAGTACTTC; cdr3_aa: CASSSGTGQETQYF
v_call: TRBV7-9; d_call: NA; j_call: TRBJ2-3; clone_size: NA; cdr3_nt: TGTGCCAGCAGCTTAGGGACGCTTGGCACAGATACGCAGTATTTT; cdr3_aa: CASSLGTLGTDTQYF
v_call: TRBV12-3/TRBV12-4; d_call: TRBD1; j_call: TRBJ1-5; clone_size: NA; cdr3_nt: TGTGCCAGCAGTTTTACTGGACAGGGTCGTCCCAGCAATCAGCCCCAGCATTTT; cdr3_aa: CASSFTGQGRPSNQPQHF
v_call: TRBV20-1; d_call: TRBD2; j_call: TRBJ2-1; clone_size: NA; cdr3_nt: TGCAGTGCTAGAGATCAGCTAGCGGCTGACAATGAGCAGTTCTTC; cdr3_aa: CSARDQLAADNEQFF
v_call: TRBV29-1; d_call: NA; j_call: TRBJ2-1; clone_size: few; cdr3_nt: TGCAGCGTGCCGACTAGTTGGAGCTCCTACAATGAGCAGTTCTTC; cdr3_aa: CSVPTSWSSYNEQFF
v_call: TRBV5-1; d_call: TRBD1; j_call: TRBJ2-7; clone_size: NA; cdr3_nt: TGCGCCAGCACCACCCTATTGCACGGGACAGGGTTTTACGAGCAGTACTTC; cdr3_aa: CASTTLLHGTGFYEQYF
v_call: TRBV12-3/TRBV12-4; d_call: NA; j_call: TRBJ1-1; clone_size: few; cdr3_nt: TGTGCCAGCACCCTGACCCAGGGCACTGAAGCTTTCTTT; cdr3_aa: CASTLTQGTEAFF
v_call: TRBV6-5; d_call: TRBD1; j_call: TRBJ1-4; clone_size: NA; cdr3_nt: TGTGCCAGCAGCCCTACAGGGGGCACTAATGAAAAACTGTTTTTT; cdr3_aa: CASSPTGGTNEKLFF
v_call: TRBV29-1; d_call: NA; j_call: TRBJ2-2; clone_size: few; cdr3_nt: TGCAGCGTTGATAGCCAGAACACCGGGGAGCTGTTTTTT; cdr3_aa: CSVDSQNTGELFF
v_call: TRBV29-1; d_call: NA; j_call: TRBJ1-1; clone_size: NA; cdr3_nt: TGCAGCGTCCTGCCGGGGTACACTGAAGCTTCCTTT; cdr3_aa: CSVLPGYTEASF
v_call: TRBV27; d_call: TRBD2; j_call: TRBJ2-1; clone_size: few; cdr3_nt: TGTGCCAGCAGCTGGGCGGGAGACTACAATGAGCAGTTCTTC; cdr3_aa: CASSWAGDYNEQFF
v_call: TRBV5-5; d_call: NA; j_call: TRBJ1-4; clone_size: many; cdr3_nt: TGTGCCAGCAGCTTGGGGGGACGGAGTAATGAAAAACTGTTTTTT; cdr3_aa: CASSLGGRSNEKLFF
v_call: TRBV28; d_call: TRBD1; j_call: TRBJ2-7; clone_size: NA; cdr3_nt: TGTGCCAGCAGTACTCGACAGGGGGTCCGCGAGCAGTACTTC; cdr3_aa: CASSTRQGVREQYF
v_call: TRBV7-2; d_call: NA; j_call: TRBJ2-5; clone_size: NA; cdr3_nt: TGTGCCAGCAAACTTGGGGGGATTGAGACCCAGTACTTC; cdr3_aa: CASKLGGIETQYF
v_call: TRBV10-3; d_call: NA; j_call: TRBJ2-3; clone_size: few; cdr3_nt: TGTGCCATCAGTTTCCGCGGGGAGAATACAGACACGCAGTATTTT; cdr3_aa: CAISFRGENTDTQYF
v_call: TRBV29-1; d_call: NA; j_call: TRBJ2-6; clone_size: few; cdr3_nt: TGCAGCGTTGTCGACAGCCGGGCCGTCCTGACTTTC; cdr3_aa: CSVVDSRAVLTF
v_call: TRBV6-6; d_call: NA; j_call: TRBJ2-3; clone_size: NA; cdr3_nt: TGTGCCAGCAGGCCAGGCACAGATACGCAGTATTTT; cdr3_aa: CASRPGTDTQYF
v_call: TRBV20-1; d_call: NA; j_call: TRBJ1-2; clone_size: few; cdr3_nt: TGCAGTGCTAGACAGGGAGGTGTGCGGGGCTACACCTTC; cdr3_aa: CSARQGGVRGYTF
v_call: TRBV5-1; d_call: NA; j_call: TRBJ2-3; clone_size: few; cdr3_nt: TGCGCCAGCAGCTTAGGACGAACCACAGATACGCAGTATTTT; cdr3_aa: CASSLGRTTDTQYF
v_call: TRBV6-6; d_call: NA; j_call: TRBJ1-1; clone_size: few; cdr3_nt: TGTGCCAGCAGTTACATAAGTGCTGAAGCTTTCTTT; cdr3_aa: CASSYISAEAFF
v_call: TRBV6-6; d_call: TRBD2; j_call: TRBJ2-5; clone_size: NA; cdr3_nt: TGTGCCAGCAGATCGGGGGGGGCGCGGCCGAAGACCCAGTACTTC; cdr3_aa: CASRSGGARPKTQYF
v_call: TRBV6-2/TRBV6-3; d_call: NA; j_call: TRBJ2-7; clone_size: few; cdr3_nt: TGTGCCAGCAGTGACTGGCGGTCCTACGAGCAGTACTTC; cdr3_aa: CASSDWRSYEQYF
v_call: TRBV28; d_call: TRBD1; j_call: TRBJ2-7; clone_size: NA; cdr3_nt: TGTGCCAGCAGCTCCACGACCGACAGGGTAGGGATCTACGAGCAGTACTTC; cdr3_aa: CASSSTTDRVGIYEQYF
v_call: TRBV18; d_call: NA; j_call: TRBJ1-2; clone_size: NA; cdr3_nt: TGTGCCAGCTCACGAAGGGCGGATTATCGCTACACCTTC; cdr3_aa: CASSRRADYRYTF